This TCR beta chain stems from a study of control samples from healthy donors and cancer patients (dated by TCRdb to between 2020 and 2021). Libraries were constructed by the immunoSEQ multiplex PCR assay. As stored in TCRdb, this immuneACCESS dataset retains in-frame rearrangements with V and J assigned. A fraction of the clones does not appear; measured against another copy, unresolved V genes explain less than half of the discrepancy, and the remainder lacks a known reason. Here the sample has roughly 370,000 clones; approximately 90% occur a single time. The ten top clones hold 5.5% to 8% of the sample. As regards this clone: Its recognized antigen is unknown. Base quality data are lacking; no much larger clone is found one base away.

V is cut by 5 bases and J by 1 base, and the space between the germline ends is 11 bases. Reading from cysteine to phenylalanine, the CDR3 counts 15 amino acids. The read is trimmed to its CDR3 DNA, 45 bases read in frame from base 1. The chain links TRBV6-7 with TRBJ2-2, with TRBD1 as a weak D call on 6 bases. TRBV6-7 is given ORF status, its function remaining uncertain. Input material: PBMCs. The sequence came from a man in his forties with head and neck cancer. The CDR3 is CASSPDRRNTGELFF. Here is the DNA: TGTGCCAGCAGTCCCGACAGGAGGAACACCGGGGAGCTGTTTTTT.